One and the same sample provided the 21 T cell receptor beta chains below, sequenced in a study of response to subunit inactivated influenza vaccine. A single record per CDR3 protein comes from TCRdb applying MiXCR to the RT-PCR reads. The table lists fewer than 600,000 distinct CDR3 sequences, 6.5% to 8% of them singletons. The sequencing here drew on PBMCs from blood, taken less than 30 months after vaccination. Source of these receptors: a man aged 50 to 69 who received an inactivated influenza vaccine.

This clonotype was counted a few times. This chain uses TRBV12-3 or TRBV12-4 with TRBJ1-4, with unresolved D. The length of the CDR3 is 13 residues. V was shortened by 7 bases and J by 4 bases, with 10 bases between the two germline ends. Written as DNA, the CDR3 is TGTGCCAGCACCCATGTTCTTAATGAAAAACTGTTTTTT. Translated: CASTHVLNEKLFF.

This chain connects TRBV19 to TRBJ1-1, with 8 bases identical to TRBD1. V trimming: 4 bases; J trimming: 7 bases; junction bases outside the gene matches: 8. The CDR3 runs 14 residues. Germline lookup yields CDR1 LNHDA and CDR2 SQIVND (reference sequence). The CDR3 DNA reads as TGTGCCAGTAGTACCAGGGGGCCCTTTGGTGAAGCTTTCTTT. Residues: CASSTRGPFGEAFF.

This sequence joins TRBV18 and TRBJ1-2, with 7 bases identical to TRBD1. The CDR3 runs 18 residues. V was pared by 0 bases and J by 3 bases, with 13 bases of the junction left unmatched. From germline, CDR1 is KGHSH and CDR2 LQKENI. The DNA of the CDR3 is TGTGCCAGCTCACCACCGGTTCAGGGGGGGGCTGAAGACTATGGCTACACCTTC. Translated, it gives CASSPPVQGGAEDYGYTF.

This clonotype has at least ten counts. The CDR3: CASVWDLNRKTQYF. CDR3 DNA: TGTGCCAGCGTCTGGGACCTCAATAGGAAGACCCAGTACTTC. J is TRBJ2-5 and V is TRBV2; D possibly uses TRBD1 or TRBD2 (5 bases each). The V gene lost 8 bases and the J gene lost 6 bases, with 19 bases spanning the gap. The CDR3 totals 14 residues. Germline V gene lookup returns CDR1 SNHLY and CDR2 FYNNEI.

The rearrangement joins TRBV5-1 to TRBJ2-2, with D possibly TRBD1 on 5 matching bases. V lost 0 bases, J lost 2 bases, and 11 bases lay in between. There are 16 residues in the CDR3. From germline, CDR1 is SGHRS and CDR2 YFSETQ. The DNA for the CDR3 is TGCGCCAGCAGCTTGGGGGCGCGGACAAACACCGGGGAGCTGTTTTTT. Translation: CASSLGARTNTGELFF. Based on the CDR3 plus reference TRBV5-1 and TRBJ2-2, the full variable domain is KAGVTQTPRYLIKTRGQQVTLSCSPISGHRSVSWYQQTPGQGLQFLFEYFSETQRNKGNFPGRFSGRQFSNSRSEMNVSTLELGDSALYLCASSLGARTNTGELFFGEGSRLTVL.

This chain joins TRBV7-9 and TRBJ2-7, with D tentatively TRBD1 (6 bases). The CDR3 consists of 13 residues. V lost 7 bases, J lost 2 bases, and 12 bases lay in between. Germline CDR1 reads SEHNR; CDR2 reads FQNEAQ (reference sequence). The CDR3 bases are TGTGCCAGCACCCTACAGGGTCCCTACGAGCAGTACTTC. This codes for CASTLQGPYEQYF. Together with reference TRBV7-9 and TRBJ2-7, the CDR3 gives the full variable domain: DTGVSQNPRHKITKRGQNVTFRCDPISEHNRLYWYRQTLGQGPEFLTYFQNEAQLEKSRLLSDRFSAERPKGSFSTLEIQRTEQGDSAMYLCASTLQGPYEQYFGPGTRLTVT.

This clonotype was recorded many times. The chain joins TRBV30 to TRBJ2-1; 9 nucleotides agree with TRBD2. Germline loops: CDR1 GTSNPN, CDR2 SVGIG (reference sequence). The CDR3 covers 15 residues. Trimming took 0 bases from V and 8 from J; bases not matched to a gene: 8. The CDR3 DNA sequence: TGTGCCTGGAGTGTGGGGCTAGCGGGAATTGATGAGCAGTTCTTC. Protein sequence: CAWSVGLAGIDEQFF.

The V gene is TRBV9, the J gene TRBJ2-7; TRBD1 matches at 12 bases. Germline CDR1 SGDLS, CDR2 YYNGEE. The V segment lost 0 bases and the J segment 4 bases; nucleotides outside the gene matches: 2. The length of the CDR3 is 15 residues. Here the CDR3 reads CASSVGGQGAYEQYF. The CDR3 DNA sequence: TGTGCCAGCAGCGTAGGGGGACAGGGGGCGTACGAGCAGTACTTC.

This clonotype was seen at least ten times. The gene calls are TRBV7-8 and TRBJ1-1; D is unclear. V lost 5 bases and J 1 base, leaving 17 bases between the germline ends. CDR3 length: 16 residues. Germline V lookup: CDR1 SGHVS, CDR2 FQNEAQ. CDR3 in amino acids: CASSQSRGSRNTEAFF. The CDR3 region has the DNA TGTGCCAGCAGCCAGTCACGAGGGAGTCGGAACACTGAAGCTTTCTTT.

The chain has TRBV7-2 and TRBJ1-1; 7 bases map to TRBD1. The CDR3 is 14 amino acids. Germline CDR1 is SGHTA and CDR2 is FQGNSA. J gave up 3 bases and V 5 bases, and 6 bases lay outside the gene matches. CDR3 region: CASSTRQGYTEAFF. CDR3 DNA sequence: TGTGCCAGCAGCACCAGACAGGGCTACACTGAAGCTTTCTTT.

At least ten counts were recorded for this clonotype. The V call is TRBV27, the J call TRBJ2-1; the D gene is possibly TRBD1 (6 bases). This CDR3 is 12 amino acids long. CDR1 is MNHEY and CDR2 is SMNVEV in the germline V gene (reference sequence). Trimming pared 2 bases from V and 10 bases from J, leaving 9 bases between. The CDR3 loop is CASSLTGTEQFF. DNA for the CDR3: TGTGCCAGCAGTTTAACCGGGACAGAGCAGTTCTTC.

The chain combines TRBV20-1 with TRBJ2-7; D possibly corresponds to TRBD1 (5 bases). Trimming cost V 1 base and J 0 bases, with 10 bases left between them. There are 14 residues in the CDR3. The germline V gene has CDR1 DFQATT and CDR2 SNEGSKA (reference sequence). CDR3 bases: TGCAGTGCTAGAGCCAACAGGATCTCCTACGAGCAGTACTTC. Protein: CSARANRISYEQYF.

This clonotype was seen a few times. The rearrangement uses TRBV29-1 and TRBJ1-4; perhaps TRBD1 as D (6 bases). The CDR3 totals 11 residues. Germline V lookup: CDR1 SQVTM, CDR2 ANQGSEA. Trimming left V 6 bases short and J 4 bases short, with 6 bases between. The CDR3 DNA follows: TGCAGCGTGGACAGTAATGAAAAACTGTTTTTT. It encodes CSVDSNEKLFF.

This clonotype was counted ten times or more. This chain joins TRBV7-2 and TRBJ2-7; 7 bases match TRBD1. V lost 1 base, J lost 0 bases, and 3 bases stayed unmatched. The CDR3 length is 15 residues. Germline CDR1 SGHTA, CDR2 FQGNSA. CDR3 in amino acids: CASSLGGGLSYEQYF. The CDR3 DNA follows: TGTGCCAGCAGCTTAGGAGGGGGCCTCTCCTACGAGCAGTACTTC.

This clonotype was observed many times. The rearrangement links TRBV20-1 to TRBJ2-1; perhaps TRBD2 as D (6 bases). The CDR3 has 11 residues. The germline V gene encodes CDR1 DFQATT and CDR2 SNEGSKA (reference sequence). V was pared by 5 bases and J by 15 bases, with 17 bases between. CDR3 sequence reads: CSAHPRELWFF. The CDR3 DNA is TGCAGTGCTCACCCACGGGAGCTTTGGTTCTTC.

Note on this clonotype: A clone one base away is much larger, so this may be a read error. This chain uses TRBV24-1 with TRBJ2-1, with 7 positions matching TRBD1. V gave up 6 bases and J gave up 4 bases; unmatched junction bases: 5. The CDR3 has 14 amino acids. Germline lookup yields CDR1 KGHDR and CDR2 SFDVKD. The CDR3 DNA reads TGTGCCACCAGTAGGATGGACAGGTACAATGAGCAGTTCTTC. Its translation is CATSRMDRYNEQFF.

This clonotype turned up a few times. The CDR3 coding sequence is TGTGCCACCAGCAGAAGGGGGTCCGTAGAGACCCAGTACTTC. Its protein is CATSRRGSVETQYF. The chain employs TRBV15 and TRBJ2-5; TRBD1 might be the D (6 bases). V dropped 2 bases and J dropped 4 bases, with 11 bases sitting between them. The CDR3 is 14 amino acids. Per germline, CDR1 LNHNV and CDR2 YYDKDF (reference sequence). Using reference TRBV15 and TRBJ2-5 for the parts outside the CDR3, the full variable domain is DAMVIQNPRYQVTQFGKPVTLSCSQTLNHNVMYWYQQKSSQAPKLLFHYYDKDFNNEADTPDNFQSRRPNTSFCFLDIRSPGLGDTAMYLCATSRRGSVETQYFGPGTRLLVL.

This clonotype came up a few times. V is TRBV21-1 and J is TRBJ2-7. TRBV21-1 is annotated as a pseudogene. This CDR3 is built from 15 residues. The CDR3 bases are TGTGCCAGCAGCAAAAACGGGGGAGCCCACTACGAGCAGTACTTC. It codes for CASSKNGGAHYEQYF.

V gene TRBV5-4 combines with J gene TRBJ2-2, with a possible D match to TRBD2 (7 bases). V was trimmed by 0 bases and J by 4 bases, leaving 19 bases between them. The germline gives CDR1 SGHNT, CDR2 YYREEE (reference sequence). This CDR3 contains 18 residues. CDR3 nucleotide sequence: TGTGCCAGCAGCTTGGACGGTGGTGTAGGGGGGGCCACCGGGGAGCTGTTTTTT. Its protein is CASSLDGGVGGATGELFF.

This clonotype was observed many times. The chain combines TRBV5-5 with TRBJ2-7, with D perhaps TRBD1 (5 bases). Trimming removed 5 bases at V and 0 bases at J, with 18 bases between. The CDR3 spans 16 residues. CDR1 is SGHKS, CDR2 YYEKEE, per germline (reference sequence). CDR3 nucleotide sequence: TGTGCCAGCAGTTACCTCCCGGACATTAGCTCCTACGAGCAGTACTTC. Its protein is CASSYLPDISSYEQYF.

Ten or more counts support this clonotype. The rearrangement links TRBV6-2 or TRBV6-3 to TRBJ1-1, with D unclear. CDR3 size: 14 residues. Germline assignment: CDR1 MNHEY and CDR2 SVGEGT. Trimming took 2 bases from V and 0 from J, leaving 7 bases between them. The CDR3 coding sequence is TGTGCCAGCAGTTACGCATTCATGAACACTGAAGCTTTCTTT. Its protein is CASSYAFMNTEAFF.